Here is one TCR beta chain with its context. V lost 3 bases, J lost 4 bases, and 3 bases stayed unmatched. The CDR3 length is 16 residues. Germline V lookup: CDR1 SGDLS, CDR2 YYNGEE. This specimen belongs to a study of blood T cell repertoires in COVID-19. Study background: Sample material is recorded as cDNA or gDNA derived from T cells, B-cell-depleted T cells, or PBMCs.

Under the authors' procedure: Estimation of nucleated cell counts was performed using reference gene primer amplification. TCRdb's copy holds only in-frame clones and misses some; the assay was immunoSEQ multiplex PCR. The V and J calls and clone size come from that table; D and trimming were worked out from the DNA. The sample has roughly 250,000 clones; around 86% are singletons. This chain uses TRBV9 with TRBJ2-1, with 14 bases fitting TRBD2. This TCR was sampled from a woman aged 60 to 75 with active or convalescent COVID-19. Sequenced input: peripheral blood. The CDR3 sequence is CASSEGTSGGYNEQFF. The CDR3 DNA reads as TGTGCCAGCAGCGAGGGGACTAGCGGGGGTTACAATGAGCAGTTCTTC. Using reference TRBV9 and TRBJ2-1 for the parts outside the CDR3, the full variable domain is DSGVTQTPKHLITATGQRVTLRCSPRSGDLSVYWYQQSLDQGLQFLIQYYNGEERAKGNILERFSAQQFPDLHSELNLSSLELGDSALYFCASSEGTSGGYNEQFFGPGTRLTVL.